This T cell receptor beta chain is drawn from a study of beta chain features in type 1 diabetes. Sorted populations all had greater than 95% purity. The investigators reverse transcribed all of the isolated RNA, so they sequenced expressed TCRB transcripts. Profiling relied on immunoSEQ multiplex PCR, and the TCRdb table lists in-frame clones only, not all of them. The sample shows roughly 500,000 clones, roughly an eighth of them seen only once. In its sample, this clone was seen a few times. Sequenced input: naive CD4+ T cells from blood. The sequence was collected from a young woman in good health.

The CDR3 DNA reads as TGTGCCAGCATACAGAGTTTCACAGAGACCCAGTACTTC. Its protein product is CASIQSFTETQYF. The chain combines TRBV2 with TRBJ2-5; D ambiguous. Trimming removed 7 bases at V and 4 bases at J, with 13 bases between. CDR1 and CDR2 from the germline V gene are SNHLY and FYNNEI. CDR3 length: 13 residues. The whole variable domain, filled in from reference TRBV2 and TRBJ2-5, reads EPEVTQTPSHQVTQMGQEVILRCVPISNHLYFYWYRQILGQKVEFLVSFYNNEISEKSEIFDDQFSVERPDGSNFTLKIRSTKLEDSAMYFCASIQSFTETQYFGPGTRLLVL.